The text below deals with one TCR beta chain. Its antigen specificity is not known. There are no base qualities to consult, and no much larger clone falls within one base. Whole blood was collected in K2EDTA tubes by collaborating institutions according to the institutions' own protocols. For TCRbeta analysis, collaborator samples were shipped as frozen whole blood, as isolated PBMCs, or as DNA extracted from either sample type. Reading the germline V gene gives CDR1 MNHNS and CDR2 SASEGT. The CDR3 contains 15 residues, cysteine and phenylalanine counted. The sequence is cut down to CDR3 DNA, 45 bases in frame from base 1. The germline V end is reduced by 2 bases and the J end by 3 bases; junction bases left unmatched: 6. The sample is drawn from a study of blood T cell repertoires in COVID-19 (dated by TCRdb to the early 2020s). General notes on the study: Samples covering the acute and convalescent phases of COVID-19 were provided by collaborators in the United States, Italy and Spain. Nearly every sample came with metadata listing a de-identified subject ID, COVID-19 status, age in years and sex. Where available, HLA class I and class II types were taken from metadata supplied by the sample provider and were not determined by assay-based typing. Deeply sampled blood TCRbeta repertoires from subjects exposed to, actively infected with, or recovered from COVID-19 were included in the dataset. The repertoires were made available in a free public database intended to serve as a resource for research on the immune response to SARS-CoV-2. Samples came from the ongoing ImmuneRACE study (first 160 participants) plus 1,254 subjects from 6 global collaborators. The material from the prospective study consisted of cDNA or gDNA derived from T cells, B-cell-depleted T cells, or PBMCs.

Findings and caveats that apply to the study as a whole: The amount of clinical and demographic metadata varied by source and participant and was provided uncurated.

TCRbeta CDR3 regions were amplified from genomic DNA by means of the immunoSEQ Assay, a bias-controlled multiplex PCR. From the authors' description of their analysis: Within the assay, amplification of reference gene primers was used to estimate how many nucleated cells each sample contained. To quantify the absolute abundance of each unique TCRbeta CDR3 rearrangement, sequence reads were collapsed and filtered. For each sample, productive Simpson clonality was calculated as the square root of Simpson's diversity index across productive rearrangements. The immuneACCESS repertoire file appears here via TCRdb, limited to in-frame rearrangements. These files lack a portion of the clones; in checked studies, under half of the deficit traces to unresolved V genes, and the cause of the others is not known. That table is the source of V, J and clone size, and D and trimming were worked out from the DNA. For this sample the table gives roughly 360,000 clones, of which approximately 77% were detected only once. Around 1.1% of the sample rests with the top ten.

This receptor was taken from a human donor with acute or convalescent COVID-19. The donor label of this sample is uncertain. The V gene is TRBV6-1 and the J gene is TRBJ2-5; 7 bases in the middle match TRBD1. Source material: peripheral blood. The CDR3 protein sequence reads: CASSERAGGKETQYF. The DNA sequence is TGTGCCAGCAGTGAAAGAGCAGGGGGTAAAGAGACCCAGTACTTC.